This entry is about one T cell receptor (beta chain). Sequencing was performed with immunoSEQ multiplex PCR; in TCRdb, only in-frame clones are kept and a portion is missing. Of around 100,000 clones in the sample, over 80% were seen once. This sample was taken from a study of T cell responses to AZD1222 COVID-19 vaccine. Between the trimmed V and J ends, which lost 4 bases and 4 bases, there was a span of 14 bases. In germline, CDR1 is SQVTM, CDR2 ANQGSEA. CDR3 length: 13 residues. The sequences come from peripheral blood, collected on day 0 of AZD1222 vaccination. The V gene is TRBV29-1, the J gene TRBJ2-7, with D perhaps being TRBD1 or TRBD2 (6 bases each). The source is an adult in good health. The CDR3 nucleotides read TGCAGCGTTGTGCCCCAAGGGGGGTACGAGCAGTACTTC. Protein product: CSVVPQGGYEQYF.